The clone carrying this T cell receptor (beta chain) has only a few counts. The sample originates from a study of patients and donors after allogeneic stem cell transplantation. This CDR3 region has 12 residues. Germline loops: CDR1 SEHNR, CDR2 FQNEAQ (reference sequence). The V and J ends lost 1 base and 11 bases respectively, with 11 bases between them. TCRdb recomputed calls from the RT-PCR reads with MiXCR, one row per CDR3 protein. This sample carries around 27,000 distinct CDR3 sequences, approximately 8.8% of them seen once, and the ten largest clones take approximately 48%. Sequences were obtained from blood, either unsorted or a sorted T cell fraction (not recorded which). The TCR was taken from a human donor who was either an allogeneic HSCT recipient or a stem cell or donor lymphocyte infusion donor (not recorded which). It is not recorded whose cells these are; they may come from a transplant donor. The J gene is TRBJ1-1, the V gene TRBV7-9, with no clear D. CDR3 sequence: CASSLGGRMAFF. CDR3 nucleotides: TGTGCCAGCAGCTTAGGAGGCAGGATGGCTTTCTTT.